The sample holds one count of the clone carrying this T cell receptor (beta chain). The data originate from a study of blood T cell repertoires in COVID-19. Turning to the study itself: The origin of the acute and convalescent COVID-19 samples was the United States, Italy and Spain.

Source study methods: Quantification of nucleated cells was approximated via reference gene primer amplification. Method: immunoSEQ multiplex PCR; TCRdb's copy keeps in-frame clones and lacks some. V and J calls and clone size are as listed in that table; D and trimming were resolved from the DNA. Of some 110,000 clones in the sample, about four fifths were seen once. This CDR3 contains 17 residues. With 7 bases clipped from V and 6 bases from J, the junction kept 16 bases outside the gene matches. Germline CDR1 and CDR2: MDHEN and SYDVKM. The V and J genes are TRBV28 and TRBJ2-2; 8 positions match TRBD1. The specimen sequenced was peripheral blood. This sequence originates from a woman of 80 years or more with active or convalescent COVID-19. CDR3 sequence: CASTTGGVASKAGELFF. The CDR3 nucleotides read TGTGCCAGCACAACAGGGGGAGTGGCAAGTAAGGCCGGGGAGCTGTTTTTT.